Below, one TCR beta chain is given with its context. This entry is derived from a study of blood T cell repertoires in COVID-19. The overall study: Both acute and convalescent COVID-19 samples were obtained from the United States, Italy and Spain. Sample material is recorded as cDNA or gDNA derived from T cells, B-cell-depleted T cells, or PBMCs.

This CDR3 has 19 amino acids. Germline trimming cut 4 bases from V and 0 bases from J; bases unmatched to any gene: 10. Germline CDR1 reads LGHNA; CDR2 reads YNFKEQ. Authors' processing steps: Estimation of nucleated cell counts relied on the amplification of reference gene primers. Sequencing used immunoSEQ multiplex PCR; TCRdb keeps in-frame clones, though not all of them. The DNA was the basis for D and trimming; V, J and clone size are from that table. Among roughly 70,000 clones, around 70% were seen once, and the ten largest hold approximately 24%. This TCR came from a man aged 55 to 70 with acute or convalescent COVID-19. The chain links TRBV4-2 to TRBJ2-3, with 13 bases aligning to TRBD2. Sequenced input: peripheral blood. The CDR3 DNA sequence: TGTGCCAGCAGCCTTTCCGGGACTAGCGGGGACCCGAGCACAGATACGCAGTATTTT. As protein: CASSLSGTSGDPSTDTQYF.